The clone carrying this T cell receptor (beta chain) was seen a handful of times. The antigen remains unidentified. These data originate in a study of blood T cells in healthy people across ages. CDR3 length: 15 amino acids. Looked up from germline, CDR1 is DFQATT and CDR2 is SNEGSKA (reference sequence). V shed 5 bases and J 1 base; nucleotides not matched to a gene: 7. Study-level findings and limits: Observed TCR beta diversity per million T cells went down as age went up. This fall followed a roughly linear course with age.

A sample-barcoded 5' primer and a J-beta primer mix were used in a second PCR of roughly 7 to 11 cycles. TCRdb used MiXCR to reprocess the 5' RACE reads, holding one entry per CDR3 protein. The top ten hold less than 2.5% of the sample, which has about 1.8 million distinct CDR3 sequences, 40% to 55% seen once. Peripheral blood samples of 9 to 10 milliliters were drawn from each donor. The chain employs TRBV20-1 and TRBJ2-1; 8 bases are a match to TRBD2. Sequences were obtained from blood. The source is a middle-aged woman in good health. CDR3 loop: CSAPGTRGSYNEQFF. For the CDR3, the DNA is TGCAGTGCTCCCGGGACTAGGGGGTCCTACAATGAGCAGTTCTTC.